Shown below are 8 T cell receptor beta chains from a single sample sequenced in a study of OX40 agonist ivuxolimab in advanced cancers. TCRdb's table, derived via immunoSEQ multiplex PCR, lists solely in-frame clones and lacks some. Among around 95,000 clones listed, roughly 90% were seen once. The sample in question was CD4+ or CD8+ T cells sorted from blood, obtained in a trial of the OX40 agonist ivuxolimab. The source is an adult with an advanced solid tumor such as melanoma, head and neck, liver or kidney cancer.

The J gene is TRBJ1-1, the V gene TRBV15; tentative D call: TRBD1 (6 bases). Trimming removed 1 base at V and 7 bases at J, with 16 bases between. The germline CDR1 and CDR2 sequences are LNHNV and YYDKDF (reference sequence). The CDR3 consists of 15 residues. The CDR3 DNA follows: TGTGCCACCAGCAGAGGGGAGTTGGACAGTCATGAAGCTTTCTTT. Residues: CATSRGELDSHEAFF.

The chain uses TRBV6-5 and TRBJ2-7, with D hard to call. Germline V gene data show CDR1 as MNHEY and CDR2 as SVGAGI. The CDR3 totals 13 residues. With 4 bases removed from V and 0 bases from J, the gap between germline ends came to 7 bases. The CDR3 DNA is TGTGCCAGCAGTTCATTAGTCTCCTACGAGCAGTACTTC. Translation gives CASSSLVSYEQYF.

This rearrangement joins TRBV11-2 to TRBJ2-2; no clear D. V lost 5 bases, J lost 4 bases, and 23 bases lay in between. This CDR3 region has 18 residues. The V gene's germline CDR1 is SGHAT and CDR2 FQNNGV. CDR3 nucleotides: TGTGCCAGCAGCCAAACGCAGTGGACGGTCGCGAGCACCGGGGAGCTGTTTTTT. This sequence encodes CASSQTQWTVASTGELFF.

This chain joins TRBV7-3 and TRBJ2-7; tentatively, D is TRBD1 or TRBD2 (6 bases each). The V gene's germline CDR1 is SGHTA and CDR2 FQGTGA. Deletions cut 1 base from V and 5 bases from J, with 15 bases between. The CDR3 extends over 15 amino acids. The CDR3 protein is CASSLIGGTSNEQYF. Here the CDR3 DNA reads TGTGCCAGCAGCTTAATAGGCGGGACATCCAACGAGCAGTACTTC.

The V call is TRBV4-2, the J call TRBJ2-7; 9 positions match TRBD1. Germline-derived CDR1 and CDR2 are LGHNA and YNFKEQ. J lost 2 bases, V lost 3 bases, and 8 bases had no gene match. The CDR3 has 16 amino acids. In nucleotides, the CDR3 is TGTGCCAGCAGCCAGACCCCGGGACAGGGAACCTACGAGCAGTACTTC. This sequence encodes CASSQTPGQGTYEQYF.

This rearrangement joins TRBV6-5 to TRBJ2-5; D may be TRBD1 (6 bases). Germline assignment: CDR1 MNHEY and CDR2 SVGAGI. Trimming took off 3 bases at V and 1 base at J, with 9 bases between the two ends. This CDR3 comprises 14 residues. The CDR3, as DNA: TGTGCCAGCAGTTATCCGGACAGCCAAGAGACCCAGTACTTC. Protein: CASSYPDSQETQYF.

The chain employs TRBV28 and TRBJ1-5; D remains ambiguous. The germline V and J ends were trimmed by 5 bases and 6 bases, with 17 bases remaining between them. The CDR3 runs to 15 residues. Germline loops: CDR1 MDHEN, CDR2 SYDVKM. CDR3 in amino acids: CASSGETPRGQPQHF. The CDR3, as DNA: TGTGCCAGCAGTGGGGAGACCCCGCGGGGTCAGCCCCAGCATTTT.

The chain recombines TRBV5-1 with TRBJ2-7, with a weak D call TRBD2 (5 bases). Germline values: CDR1 SGHRS, CDR2 YFSETQ. V lost 2 bases and J lost 0, with 15 bases in between. The CDR3 has 16 residues. The DNA of the CDR3 is TGCGCCAGCAGCTTCGGATCTCGAGGGCCCTCCTACGAGCAGTACTTC. The encoded protein is CASSFGSRGPSYEQYF.